The 27 T cell receptor beta chains below were found in one sample sequenced in a study of follicular helper T cells after annual influenza vaccination. Sequencing was performed with immunoSEQ multiplex PCR; in TCRdb, only in-frame clones are kept and a portion is missing. The sample has about 2,700 clones, around 85% seen once. Time point indicated: 2014-2015 season, pre-vaccination. The sequenced sample was CXCR5+ CD38- circulating T follicular helper cells from blood, obtained on the day of influenza vaccination. The sample's subset: circulating Tfh, non-naive CD4+CXCR5+PD-1+ (ICOS+CD38+ or ICOS-CD38-). Source of these receptors: an adult who received the influenza vaccine.

This chain joins TRBV2 and TRBJ1-2; D is uncertain. The germline V and J ends were trimmed by 8 bases and 7 bases, with 17 bases remaining between them. In germline, CDR1 is SNHLY, CDR2 FYNNEI. The CDR3 runs 13 residues. The CDR3: CASDASGRFGYTF. As DNA, the CDR3 is TGTGCCAGCGATGCGTCGGGGAGGTTTGGCTACACCTTC.

This clone was observed a handful of times. This rearrangement joins TRBV6-1 to TRBJ2-7; D gene ambiguous. The CDR3 sequence is 14 residues long. Germline assignment: CDR1 MNHNS and CDR2 SASEGT. Trimming removed 5 bases at V and 5 bases at J, with 16 bases between. The CDR3 loop is CASSFHIPPDEQYF. The CDR3, as DNA: TGTGCCAGCAGTTTTCATATCCCCCCAGACGAGCAGTACTTC.

This clone was observed a single time. The J gene is TRBJ2-1, the V gene TRBV4-2; D ambiguous. Trimming shortened V by 4 bases and J by 0 bases, and 7 bases separated the two germline ends. The germline V gene encodes CDR1 LGHNA and CDR2 YNFKEQ. The CDR3 consists of 14 residues. CDR3 sequence reads: CASSPGDSYNEQFF. Here the CDR3 DNA reads TGTGCCAGCAGCCCCGGTGACTCCTACAATGAGCAGTTCTTC.

The chain has TRBV5-5 and TRBJ1-6, with D possibly matching TRBD1 (5 bases). Trimming shortened V by 3 bases and J by 7 bases, and 11 bases separated the two germline ends. Germline assignment: CDR1 SGHKS and CDR2 YYEKEE (reference sequence). The CDR3 runs to 14 residues. The CDR3 nucleotides are TGTGCCAGCAGCTCCCAGGGAGAGAATTCACCCCTCCACTTT. This codes for CASSSQGENSPLHF.

The rearrangement uses TRBV5-1 and TRBJ1-1, with a weak D call TRBD1 (5 bases). This CDR3 region has 13 residues. Germline loops: CDR1 SGHRS, CDR2 YFSETQ. The V end lost 2 bases, the J end lost 6 bases, and 11 bases lay between the germline ends. CDR3 amino acids: CASSLFRGAEAFF. For the CDR3, the DNA is TGCGCCAGCAGCTTATTTAGGGGAGCTGAAGCTTTCTTT.

A few counts support this clone. This chain joins TRBV7-9 and TRBJ1-6; D remains unclear. The length of the CDR3 is 15 residues. The germline V and J ends were trimmed by 4 bases and 0 bases, with 7 bases remaining between them. Germline V gene lookup returns CDR1 SEHNR and CDR2 FQNEAQ (reference sequence). The CDR3 reads CASSSETSYNSPLHF. CDR3 DNA: TGTGCCAGCAGCTCTGAGACCTCCTATAATTCACCCCTCCACTTT.

This clone was found a few times. V usage is TRBV6-5 and J usage is TRBJ1-6; the D is unclear. CDR3 length: 12 residues. V was shortened by 3 bases and J by 7 bases, with 4 bases between the two germline ends. Germline loops: CDR1 MNHEY, CDR2 SVGAGI. The chain's CDR3 is CASSYINSPLHF. DNA for the CDR3: TGTGCCAGCAGTTATATCAATTCACCCCTCCACTTT.

This chain links TRBV7-9 with TRBJ1-1, with no clear D. The V and J ends lost 5 bases and 5 bases respectively, with 12 bases between them. Germline values: CDR1 SEHNR, CDR2 FQNEAQ (reference sequence). This CDR3 has 13 amino acids. The CDR3 DNA reads as TGTGCCAGCAGCCGAGAAGGGTTGACTGAAGCTTTCTTT. As protein: CASSREGLTEAFF.

This clone was detected only once. The rearrangement uses TRBV5-1 and TRBJ2-5; D remains ambiguous. This CDR3 comprises 11 residues. V lost 0 bases and J 5 bases, leaving 2 bases between the germline ends. Germline V gene data show CDR1 as SGHRS and CDR2 as YFSETQ. CDR3 in amino acids: CASSLDETQYF. The CDR3 DNA is TGCGCCAGCAGCTTGGATGAGACCCAGTACTTC.

This sequence joins TRBV9 and TRBJ2-7, with 8 bases fitting TRBD1. This CDR3 spans 17 amino acids. In germline, CDR1 is SGDLS, CDR2 YYNGEE. J lost 6 bases, V lost 1 base, and 15 bases had no gene match. The CDR3 sequence is CASSVSPGGEIFSEQYF. For the CDR3, the DNA is TGTGCCAGCAGCGTATCGCCAGGGGGCGAAATCTTCTCCGAGCAGTACTTC.

This chain connects TRBV10-3 to TRBJ1-2; tentative D call: TRBD1 (6 bases). Trimming shortened V by 6 bases and J by 6 bases, and 14 bases separated the two germline ends. The CDR3 is 13 amino acids. Germline assignment: CDR1 ENHRY and CDR2 SYGVKD. This CDR3 reads CAIRPQGSNGYTF. CDR3 DNA sequence: TGTGCCATCAGACCACAGGGTTCTAATGGCTACACCTTC.

The chain joins TRBV6-5 to TRBJ2-7; the match to TRBD1 covers 11 bases. The CDR3 has 15 residues. Trimming removed 6 bases from V and 5 bases from J; junction bases left unmatched: 9. Germline V gene sequence: CDR1 MNHEY, CDR2 SVGAGI. Written as DNA, the CDR3 is TGTGCCAGCAGGCATACCGGGACAGGGGGTAACGAGCAGTACTTC. Amino acids: CASRHTGTGGNEQYF.

The chain has TRBV4-3 and TRBJ2-7, with D possibly matching TRBD2 (5 bases). From germline, CDR1 is LGHNA and CDR2 YSLEER. The CDR3 spans 13 residues. The ends were cut back, 6 bases at V and 3 bases at J, with 12 bases in the middle. CDR3 in amino acids: CASSSGRGYEQYF. The CDR3 DNA is TGCGCCAGCAGTTCCGGCCGGGGCTACGAGCAGTACTTC.

This clone was seen just once. The chain uses TRBV7-2 and TRBJ2-1, with D perhaps given as TRBD1 or TRBD2 (6 bases each). Trimming pared 11 bases from V and 8 bases from J, leaving 19 bases between. The CDR3 consists of 13 residues. Per the germline V gene, CDR1 is SGHTA and CDR2 is FQGNSA. CDR3 residues: CASTTGGRDEQFF. The CDR3 DNA follows: TGTGCCTCCACCACCGGGGGCCGGGATGAGCAGTTCTTC.

This sequence joins TRBV7-3 and TRBJ1-3; a weak D match, TRBD1 (5 bases). CDR1 is SGHTA and CDR2 is FQGTGA in the germline V gene. CDR3 length: 14 residues. Trimming took off 2 bases at V and 1 base at J, with 6 bases between the two ends. CDR3 amino acids: CASSLGGSGNTIYF. The CDR3 DNA is TGTGCCAGCAGCTTAGGGGGATCTGGAAACACCATATATTTT.

This sequence joins TRBV5-1 and TRBJ1-5; TRBD1 matches at 10 bases. V lost 4 bases and J lost 5; bases outside the gene matches: 9. The germline CDR1 and CDR2 sequences are SGHRS and YFSETQ. The CDR3 sequence is 16 residues long. CDR3 sequence reads: CASSVGLGQGYQPQHF. In DNA, the CDR3 is TGCGCCAGCAGCGTAGGTCTGGGACAGGGGTATCAGCCCCAGCATTTT. Looking up the rest from reference TRBV5-1 and TRBJ1-5 gives the full variable domain: KAGVTQTPRYLIKTRGQQVTLSCSPISGHRSVSWYQQTPGQGLQFLFEYFSETQRNKGNFPGRFSGRQFSNSRSEMNVSTLELGDSALYLCASSVGLGQGYQPQHFGDGTRLSIL.

This sequence joins TRBV6-6 and TRBJ2-4; possibly TRBD1 or TRBD2 for D (5 bases each). There are 16 residues in the CDR3. Germline CDR1 MNHNY, CDR2 SVGAGI (reference sequence). V gave up 2 bases and J gave up 0 bases, with 11 bases separating them. The CDR3 nucleotides read TGTGCCAGCAGTTACCCCCCGGGGACAGCCAAAAACATTCAGTACTTC. Residues: CASSYPPGTAKNIQYF.

J is TRBJ1-2 and V is TRBV4-1; D remains ambiguous. The CDR3 extends over 12 amino acids. From germline, CDR1 is MGHRA and CDR2 YSYEKL. V gave up 3 bases and J gave up 8 bases, with 10 bases separating them. The CDR3 sequence is CASSHEVGGYTF. The CDR3 region has the DNA TGCGCCAGCAGCCACGAAGTAGGCGGCTACACCTTC.

This rearrangement joins TRBV2 to TRBJ2-1; D may be TRBD1 (6 bases). Germline CDR1 SNHLY, CDR2 FYNNEI. The CDR3 runs to 15 residues. V was shortened by 4 bases and J by 10 bases, with 20 bases between the two germline ends. This chain's CDR3 is CASSAQAGVGLEQFF. DNA of the CDR3: TGTGCCAGCAGTGCCCAGGCAGGGGTCGGACTGGAGCAGTTCTTC.

The chain carries TRBV5-1 and TRBJ2-2; D might be TRBD2 (6 bases). The V and J ends lost 0 bases and 7 bases respectively, with 16 bases between them. The CDR3 has 16 amino acids. Looked up from germline, CDR1 is SGHRS and CDR2 is YFSETQ. The CDR3 DNA sequence: TGCGCCAGCAGCTTGGTTGCGGGCGGGGTGAACGGGGAGCTGTTTTTT. Its translation: CASSLVAGGVNGELFF.

The chain joins TRBV19 to TRBJ2-3; no firm D call. The CDR3 contains 17 residues. The V gene's germline CDR1 is LNHDA and CDR2 SQIVND (reference sequence). V dropped 3 bases and J dropped 2 bases, with 18 bases sitting between them. The CDR3 is CASSIPPRGKNTDTQYF. The CDR3 nucleotides read TGTGCCAGTAGTATTCCCCCCCGCGGAAAAAACACAGATACGCAGTATTTT.

The count of this clone is one. This chain connects TRBV19 to TRBJ1-1; possibly TRBD1 for D (5 bases). The CDR3 consists of 16 residues. V dropped 3 bases and J dropped 4 bases, with 18 bases sitting between them. CDR1 is LNHDA and CDR2 is SQIVND in the germline V gene (reference sequence). This CDR3 reads CASSISKGFMSTEAFF. Here the CDR3 DNA reads TGTGCCAGTAGTATCAGTAAGGGGTTCATGAGCACTGAAGCTTTCTTT.

This sequence joins TRBV4-3 and TRBJ1-1, with TRBD1 matching over 11 bases. The trim removed 4 bases at V and 5 bases at J, leaving 6 bases unmatched. Germline V gene sequence: CDR1 LGHNA, CDR2 YSLEER. The CDR3 is 15 amino acids. The CDR3 reads CASSLDRGRKTEAFF. CDR3 DNA: TGCGCCAGCAGCCTGGACAGGGGGCGAAAGACTGAAGCTTTCTTT.

This clone was observed a handful of times. The V and J genes are TRBV6-1 and TRBJ2-5; TRBD2 matches at 11 bases. CDR1 MNHNS and CDR2 SASEGT come from the germline V gene. J was trimmed by 5 bases and V by 2 bases; bases with no gene match: 7. The CDR3 loop spans 16 amino acids. CDR3 amino acids: CASSETSGGFRETQYF. The CDR3, as DNA: TGTGCCAGCAGTGAAACTAGCGGGGGCTTTCGGGAGACCCAGTACTTC.

J is TRBJ1-2 and V is TRBV6-5; no clear D. V was clipped by 0 bases and J by 8 bases, with 10 bases between them. The length of the CDR3 is 13 residues. The germline gives CDR1 MNHEY, CDR2 SVGAGI. For the CDR3, the DNA is TGTGCCAGCAGTTACTCAGGGTTGAAGGGCTACACCTTC. Translated: CASSYSGLKGYTF.

The rearrangement joins TRBV7-9 to TRBJ2-2; no clear D. V was clipped by 3 bases and J by 7 bases, with 9 bases between them. The CDR3 has 13 residues. The germline gives CDR1 SEHNR, CDR2 FQNEAQ (reference sequence). CDR3 loop: CASSFWGGGELFF. The CDR3 nucleotides read TGTGCCAGCAGCTTTTGGGGTGGCGGGGAGCTGTTTTTT.

This rearrangement joins TRBV29-1 to TRBJ1-3, with 9 bases aligning to TRBD1. Germline V lookup: CDR1 SQVTM, CDR2 ANQGSEA. The trim removed 7 bases at V and 4 bases at J, leaving 2 bases unmatched. The CDR3 sequence is 12 residues long. The CDR3, as DNA: TGCAGCGCCGGGACAGGGGGAAACACCATATATTTT. As protein: CSAGTGGNTIYF. The complete variable domain, with remaining parts taken from reference TRBV29-1 and TRBJ1-3, reads SAVISQKPSRDICQRGTSLTIQCQVDSQVTMMFWYRQQPGQSLTLIATANQGSEATYESGFVIDKFPISRPNLTFSTLTVSNMSPEDSSIYLCSAGTGGNTIYFGEGSWLTVV.